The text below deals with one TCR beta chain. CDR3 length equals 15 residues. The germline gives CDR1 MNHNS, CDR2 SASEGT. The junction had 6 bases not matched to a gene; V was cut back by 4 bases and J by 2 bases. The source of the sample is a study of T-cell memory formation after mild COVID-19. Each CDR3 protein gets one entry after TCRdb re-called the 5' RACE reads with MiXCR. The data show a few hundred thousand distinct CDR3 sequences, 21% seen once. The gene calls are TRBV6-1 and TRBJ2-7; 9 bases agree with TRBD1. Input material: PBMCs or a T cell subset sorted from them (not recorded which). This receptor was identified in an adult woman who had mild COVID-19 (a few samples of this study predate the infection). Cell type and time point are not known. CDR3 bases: TGTGCCAGCAGTGCCTCCGGGACAGGGACCTACGAGCAGTACTTC. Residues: CASSASGTGTYEQYF.